This passage covers 23 T cell receptor beta chains from one sample sequenced in a study of OX40 agonist ivuxolimab in advanced cancers. Produced via immunoSEQ multiplex PCR; TCRdb's table is partial and in-frame only. The sample has some 37,000 clones; 80% to 85% are singletons. The material was CD4+ or CD8+ T cells sorted from blood, obtained in a trial of the OX40 agonist ivuxolimab. These receptors were taken from an adult with an advanced solid tumor such as melanoma, head and neck, liver or kidney cancer.

Only a few counts were recorded for this clone. This sequence joins TRBV4-2 and TRBJ2-7, with 7 bases aligning to TRBD2. J lost 0 bases, V lost 5 bases, and 7 bases had no gene match. Germline loops: CDR1 LGHNA, CDR2 YNFKEQ. The CDR3 loop spans 15 amino acids. The CDR3 sequence is CASSADGGSSYEQYF. CDR3 sequence (DNA): TGTGCCAGCAGCGCGGACGGGGGGAGCTCCTACGAGCAGTACTTC.

The chain carries TRBV6-1 and TRBJ2-5; 8 positions agree with TRBD1. Per the germline V gene, CDR1 is MNHNS and CDR2 is SASEGT. This CDR3 comprises 16 residues. The V and J ends lost 4 bases and 5 bases, in that order; junction bases with no gene match: 12. The DNA for the CDR3 is TGTGCCAGCAGTGCCTACGGACAGGGAAAGGCGGAGACCCAGTACTTC. Its translation: CASSAYGQGKAETQYF.

The rearrangement links TRBV7-3 to TRBJ1-2, with D unresolved. The ends were cut back, 5 bases at V and 2 bases at J, with 9 bases in the middle. Germline CDR1 SGHTA, CDR2 FQGTGA. The CDR3 loop spans 13 amino acids. The CDR3 DNA is TGTGCCAGCAGCCCGCAGTCAAACTATGGCTACACCTTC. It yields the protein CASSPQSNYGYTF.

This clone was detected only once. Here the CDR3 DNA reads TGTGCCAGCAGCTTAAGGGGCGGAGCCTACGAGCAGTACTTC. It is translated as CASSLRGGAYEQYF. V is TRBV7-3 and J is TRBJ2-5, with TRBD1 as a possible D gene (5 bases). Near its end, the DNA agrees better with TRBJ2-7, so the J call may be wrong. CDR3 length: 14 residues. Germline V gene sequence: CDR1 SGHTA, CDR2 FQGTGA.

A few counts support this clone. The gene calls are TRBV28 and TRBJ1-2; D not certain. This CDR3 spans 13 amino acids. The ends were cut back, 7 bases at V and 7 bases at J, with 16 bases in the middle. Germline V gene data show CDR1 as MDHEN and CDR2 as SYDVKM. The CDR3, as DNA: TGTGCCAGCATGGATTTTAGTAGTAGTGGCTACACCTTC. Protein product: CASMDFSSSGYTF.

This chain joins TRBV6-1 and TRBJ2-1; TRBD1 agrees at 7 bases. The CDR3 is 14 residues long. J was trimmed by 6 bases and V by 4 bases; bases with no gene match: 6. Germline loops: CDR1 MNHNS, CDR2 SASEGT. This CDR3 is CASSGGRGINEQFF. The CDR3, as DNA: TGTGCCAGCAGTGGTGGCAGGGGGATCAATGAGCAGTTCTTC.

The gene calls are TRBV7-2 and TRBJ2-7; D is undetermined. V lost 2 bases, J lost 2 bases, and 16 bases lay in between. Germline CDR1 and CDR2: SGHTA and FQGNSA. The CDR3 is made up of 16 amino acids. In DNA form, the CDR3 reads TGTGCCAGCAGCTTAACCGAAGCGTTTTTCACCTACGAGCAGTACTTC. Its translation is CASSLTEAFFTYEQYF.

This clone was recorded once. Sequence at one end of the junction differs from germline and may be a read error. The same CDR3 can be traced to other DNA sequences in this sample. This chain links TRBV6-6 with TRBJ2-7; possible D gene TRBD2, 6 bases. CDR1 and CDR2 from the germline V gene are MNHNY and SVGAGI (reference sequence). This CDR3 comprises 15 residues. Written as DNA, the CDR3 is TGTGCCAGTAGTTATGAGGCGGGGCCAACCTACGAGCAGTACTTC. It yields the protein CASSYEAGPTYEQYF.

The chain couples TRBV28 to TRBJ2-6, with TRBD1 matching 9 bases. V dropped 6 bases and J dropped 2; count of bases not matched to a gene: 14. The CDR3 runs 19 residues. Germline V gives CDR1 MDHEN, CDR2 SYDVKM. The CDR3 here is CASSPRHWTGDPGANVLTF. The CDR3 nucleotides are TGTGCCAGCAGCCCCCGTCACTGGACAGGGGATCCTGGGGCCAACGTCCTGACTTTC.

Here the CDR3 reads CASSLLGINEKLFF. The CDR3 DNA is TGTGCCAGCAGCTTATTAGGGATTAATGAAAAACTGTTTTTT. This rearrangement joins TRBV7-9 to TRBJ1-4; no reliable D call. This CDR3 region has 14 residues. Germline CDR1 and CDR2: SEHNR and FQNEAQ (reference sequence). V gave up 2 bases and J gave up 4 bases, with 8 bases separating them.

The genes are TRBV11-2 and TRBJ1-1, with TRBD1 matching over 7 bases. The J segment lost 6 bases and the V segment lost 1 base, leaving 8 bases of the junction unmatched. CDR3 length: 15 amino acids. CDR1 SGHAT and CDR2 FQNNGV come from the germline V gene. CDR3 loop: CASSLAQGRISEAFF. The CDR3 DNA follows: TGTGCCAGCAGCTTAGCACAGGGGAGGATTTCTGAAGCTTTCTTT.

This chain connects TRBV11-2 to TRBJ2-3, with D maybe TRBD1 (6 bases). CDR3 length: 12 residues. Trimming stripped 3 bases from V and 6 bases from J, with 7 bases between. Germline lookup yields CDR1 SGHAT and CDR2 FQNNGV. CDR3 amino acids: CASSFQGDTQYF. The CDR3 DNA reads TGTGCCAGCAGCTTCCAGGGGGATACGCAGTATTTT.

The chain combines TRBV28 with TRBJ2-5, with D unclear. The germline V and J ends were trimmed by 5 bases and 6 bases, with 16 bases remaining between them. The CDR3 is made up of 14 amino acids. Germline CDR1 MDHEN, CDR2 SYDVKM. DNA of the CDR3: TGTGCCAGCAGTCTAAACGACGGTTCAAAGACCCAGTACTTC. The encoded protein is CASSLNDGSKTQYF.

The chain links TRBV7-9 to TRBJ2-4; D gene ambiguous. In germline, CDR1 is SEHNR, CDR2 FQNEAQ (reference sequence). Trimming stripped 1 base from V and 1 base from J, with 2 bases between. The CDR3 contains 13 residues. CDR3 DNA: TGTGCCAGCAGCTTAGACGCCAAAAACATTCAGTACTTC. Its protein is CASSLDAKNIQYF.

The V gene is TRBV7-9, the J gene TRBJ1-1; D is undetermined. This CDR3 is built from 14 residues. The ends were cut back, 3 bases at V and 2 bases at J, with 10 bases in the middle. CDR1 is SEHNR, CDR2 FQNEAQ, per germline (reference sequence). CDR3: CASSFLKGNTEAFF. CDR3 bases: TGTGCCAGCAGCTTCTTGAAGGGTAACACTGAAGCTTTCTTT.

This clone showed up just a few times. V gene TRBV4-1 combines with J gene TRBJ1-5, with D maybe TRBD1 (5 bases). This CDR3 region has 16 residues. Germline values: CDR1 MGHRA, CDR2 YSYEKL. Between the trimmed V and J ends, which lost 0 bases and 3 bases, there was a span of 12 bases. Here the CDR3 DNA reads TGCGCCAGCAGCCAAGATACCCGCAGGGACAATCAGCCCCAGCATTTT. It specifies CASSQDTRRDNQPQHF.

This clone showed up just once. This chain joins TRBV5-4 and TRBJ2-5; 10 nucleotides match TRBD1. V lost 0 bases to trimming and J lost 5 bases; unmatched junction nucleotides: 7. The CDR3 extends over 16 amino acids. From germline, CDR1 is SGHNT and CDR2 YYREEE (reference sequence). The CDR3 nucleotides read TGTGCCAGCAGCTTGGGTGACAGGGGGCTGGGGGAGACCCAGTACTTC. It translates to CASSLGDRGLGETQYF. Full variable domain (missing parts from reference TRBV5-4 and TRBJ2-5): ETGVTQSPTHLIKTRGQQVTLRCSSQSGHNTVSWYQQALGQGPQFIFQYYREEENGRGNFPPRFSGLQFPNYSSELNVNALELDDSALYLCASSLGDRGLGETQYFGPGTRLLVL.

A single count supports this clone. The rearrangement links TRBV5-6 to TRBJ1-5, with D tentatively TRBD1 (5 bases). V lost 1 base and J 4 bases, leaving 12 bases between the germline ends. The CDR3 consists of 15 residues. Germline V gene data show CDR1 as SGHDT and CDR2 as YYEEEE. The CDR3: CASSLWAGPNQPQHF. In nucleotides, the CDR3 is TGTGCCAGCAGCTTGTGGGCAGGGCCTAATCAGCCCCAGCATTTT.

The genes are TRBV28 and TRBJ1-5, with TRBD1 matching over 9 bases. The ends lost 5 bases at V and 7 bases at J; junction bases unmatched: 6. CDR1 is MDHEN, CDR2 SYDVKM, per germline. The CDR3 covers 14 residues. Here the CDR3 DNA reads TGTGCCAGCAGTACAGGACAGGGGATACAGCCCCAGCATTTT. It specifies CASSTGQGIQPQHF.

This chain uses TRBV30 with TRBJ2-7, with a weak D call TRBD1 (6 bases). This CDR3 contains 11 residues. V lost 5 bases to trimming and J lost 5 bases, with 10 bases between them. In germline, CDR1 is GTSNPN, CDR2 SVGIG (reference sequence). The CDR3 loop reads CAWDRGNEQYF. The CDR3 nucleotides read TGTGCCTGGGATAGGGGGAACGAGCAGTACTTC.

The V call is TRBV6-5, the J call TRBJ2-4, with 10 bases fitting TRBD1. The CDR3 extends over 15 amino acids. Germline CDR1 is MNHEY and CDR2 is SVGAGI. V gave up 4 bases and J gave up 4 bases; unmatched junction bases: 4. Written as DNA, the CDR3 is TGTGCCAGCAGTTCGAGGGGACAGGGGAAAAACATTCAGTACTTC. It yields the protein CASSSRGQGKNIQYF.

This chain uses TRBV2 with TRBJ2-1; TRBD2 aligns across 12 bases. The length of the CDR3 is 14 residues. The germline V gene encodes CDR1 SNHLY and CDR2 FYNNEI. J gave up 7 bases and V 6 bases, and 4 bases lay outside the gene matches. Here the CDR3 reads CASRQGLAGNEQFF. The CDR3 DNA reads TGTGCCAGCAGACAGGGACTAGCGGGTAATGAGCAGTTCTTC.

This CDR3 reads CASSRDIYGYTF. DNA for the CDR3: TGTGCCAGCAGTCGGGACATCTATGGCTACACCTTC. The chain couples TRBV6-5 to TRBJ1-2; TRBD1 might be the D (6 bases). V was pared by 5 bases and J by 4 bases, with 8 bases between. Germline V lookup: CDR1 MNHEY, CDR2 SVGAGI. The CDR3 contains 12 residues.